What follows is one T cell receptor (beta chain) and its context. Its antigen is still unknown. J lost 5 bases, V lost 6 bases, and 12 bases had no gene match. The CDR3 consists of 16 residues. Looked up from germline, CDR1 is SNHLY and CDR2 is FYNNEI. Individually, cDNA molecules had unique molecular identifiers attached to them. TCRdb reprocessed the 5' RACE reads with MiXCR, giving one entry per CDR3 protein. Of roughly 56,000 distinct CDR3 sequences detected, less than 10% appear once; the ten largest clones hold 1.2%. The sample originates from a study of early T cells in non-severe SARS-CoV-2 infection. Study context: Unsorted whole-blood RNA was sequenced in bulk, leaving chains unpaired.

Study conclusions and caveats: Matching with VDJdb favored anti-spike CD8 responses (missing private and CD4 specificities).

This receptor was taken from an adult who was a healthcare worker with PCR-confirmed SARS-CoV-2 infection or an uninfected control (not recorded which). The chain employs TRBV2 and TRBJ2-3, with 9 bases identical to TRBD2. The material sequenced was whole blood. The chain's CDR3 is CASSPHGAGGKDTQYF. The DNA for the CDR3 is TGTGCCAGCAGCCCTCACGGGGCGGGGGGGAAAGATACGCAGTATTTT.